This entry concerns a single T cell receptor beta chain. Its antigen remains unknown. Trimming took 3 bases from V and 4 from J; bases not matched to a gene: 5. The CDR3 consists of 16 residues. From germline, CDR1 is KGHSH and CDR2 LQKENI. This entry comes from a study of cytomegalovirus exposure and HLA in healthy donors. Looking at the study overall: The 120 or so validation repertoires were reported in a later analysis to have been generated on the same platform as the roughly 700 first-cohort repertoires. Overall study findings and caveats: First-cohort TCR clusters tended to co-occur in the approximately 120 validation repertoires, a later analysis found. Reports showed the classifier diagnosing cytomegalovirus status with high specificity and sensitivity.

TCRdb's table, derived via immunoSEQ multiplex PCR, lists solely in-frame clones and lacks some. Here the sample spans roughly 180,000 clones, 86% being singletons. This TCR came from a man aged 30 to 39 in good health and CMV-seropositive. The specimen sequenced was PBMCs. The V call is TRBV18, the J call TRBJ2-1, with 11 bases aligning to TRBD2. The CDR3 is CASSPNSGGAYNEQFF. The CDR3, as DNA: TGTGCCAGCTCACCCAATAGCGGGGGGGCTTACAATGAGCAGTTCTTC.